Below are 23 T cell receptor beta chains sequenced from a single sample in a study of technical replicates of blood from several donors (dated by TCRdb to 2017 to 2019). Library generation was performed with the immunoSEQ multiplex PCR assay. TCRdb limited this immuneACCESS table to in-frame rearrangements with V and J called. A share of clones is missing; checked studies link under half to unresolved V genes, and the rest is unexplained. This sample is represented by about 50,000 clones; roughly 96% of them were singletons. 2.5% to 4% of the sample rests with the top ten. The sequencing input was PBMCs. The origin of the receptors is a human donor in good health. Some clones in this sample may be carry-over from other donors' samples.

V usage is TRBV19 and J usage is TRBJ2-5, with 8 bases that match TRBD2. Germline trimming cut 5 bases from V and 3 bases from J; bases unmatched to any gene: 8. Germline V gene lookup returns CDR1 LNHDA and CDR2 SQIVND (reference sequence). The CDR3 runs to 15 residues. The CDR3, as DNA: TGTGCCAGTAGTGTAGGACTAGCCGGGGAAGAGACCCAGTACTTC. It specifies CASSVGLAGEETQYF.

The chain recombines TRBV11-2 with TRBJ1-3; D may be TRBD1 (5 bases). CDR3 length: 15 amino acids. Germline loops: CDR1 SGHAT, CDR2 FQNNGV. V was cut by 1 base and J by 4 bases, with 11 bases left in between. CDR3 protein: CASSLGAGMGNTIYF. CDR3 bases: TGTGCCAGCAGCTTAGGCGCAGGGATGGGAAACACCATATATTTT.

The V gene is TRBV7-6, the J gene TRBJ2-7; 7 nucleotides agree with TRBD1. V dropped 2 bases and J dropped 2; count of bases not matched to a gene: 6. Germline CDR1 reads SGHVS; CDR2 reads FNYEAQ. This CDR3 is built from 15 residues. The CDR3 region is CASSLRTGDAYEQYF. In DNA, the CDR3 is TGTGCCAGCAGCTTACGGACAGGAGACGCCTACGAGCAGTACTTC.

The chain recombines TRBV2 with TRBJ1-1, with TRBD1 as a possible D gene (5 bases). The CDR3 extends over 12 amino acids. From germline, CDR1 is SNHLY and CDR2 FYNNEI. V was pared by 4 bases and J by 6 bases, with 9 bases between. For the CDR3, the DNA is TGTGCCAGCAGTGGTGACAGCGCTGAAGCTTTCTTT. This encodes CASSGDSAEAFF.

The CDR3 sequence: CASSPGLAGAGELFF. DNA for the CDR3: TGCGCCAGCAGTCCCGGGCTAGCGGGTGCCGGGGAGCTGTTTTTT. J is TRBJ2-2 and V is TRBV10-1, with 8 bases that match TRBD2. CDR1 is WNHNN, CDR2 SYGVQD, per germline (reference sequence). The V segment lost 5 bases and the J segment 6 bases; nucleotides outside the gene matches: 8. The CDR3 runs 15 residues.

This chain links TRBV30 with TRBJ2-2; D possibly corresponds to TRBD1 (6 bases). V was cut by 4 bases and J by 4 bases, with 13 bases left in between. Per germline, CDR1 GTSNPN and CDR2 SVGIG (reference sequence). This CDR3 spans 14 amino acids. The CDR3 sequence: CAWKGEVGTGELFF. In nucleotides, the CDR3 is TGTGCCTGGAAGGGGGAAGTGGGCACCGGGGAGCTGTTTTTT.

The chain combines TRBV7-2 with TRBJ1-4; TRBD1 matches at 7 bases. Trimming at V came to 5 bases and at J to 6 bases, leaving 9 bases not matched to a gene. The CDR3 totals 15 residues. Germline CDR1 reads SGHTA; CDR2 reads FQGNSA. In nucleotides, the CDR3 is TGTGCCAGCAGCGCTCGACAGGGTTCGGATGAAAAACTGTTTTTT. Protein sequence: CASSARQGSDEKLFF.

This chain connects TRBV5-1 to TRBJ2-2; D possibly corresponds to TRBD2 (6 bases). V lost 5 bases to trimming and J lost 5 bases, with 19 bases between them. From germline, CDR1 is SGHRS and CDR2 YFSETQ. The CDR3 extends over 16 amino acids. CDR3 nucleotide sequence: TGCGCCAGCAGTTATTCTCCGGGACTCTCGACCGGGGAGCTGTTTTTT. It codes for CASSYSPGLSTGELFF.

The CDR3 coding sequence is TGTGCCAGCAGCTTATCAGGGGGCGCGGTCGCCGGGGAGCTGTTTTTT. This sequence encodes CASSLSGGAVAGELFF. The V gene is TRBV7-9, the J gene TRBJ2-2; 8 bases agree with TRBD1. Germline V gives CDR1 SEHNR, CDR2 FQNEAQ (reference sequence). This CDR3 has 16 amino acids. V shed 2 bases and J 6 bases; nucleotides not matched to a gene: 8.

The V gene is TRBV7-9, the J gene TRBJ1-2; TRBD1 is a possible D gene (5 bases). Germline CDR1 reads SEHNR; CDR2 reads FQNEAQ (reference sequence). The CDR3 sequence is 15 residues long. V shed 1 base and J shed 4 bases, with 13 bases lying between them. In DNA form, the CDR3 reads TGTGCCAGCAGCTTAGAGGCCAGGGAAATCTATGGCTACACCTTC. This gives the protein CASSLEAREIYGYTF.

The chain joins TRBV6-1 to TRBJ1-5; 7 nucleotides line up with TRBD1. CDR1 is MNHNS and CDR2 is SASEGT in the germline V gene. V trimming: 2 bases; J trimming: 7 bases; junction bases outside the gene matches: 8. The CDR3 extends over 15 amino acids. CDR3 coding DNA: TGTGCCAGCAGTGAACAGAGGGGGCGCAGCCAGCCCCAGCATTTT. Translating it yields CASSEQRGRSQPQHF.

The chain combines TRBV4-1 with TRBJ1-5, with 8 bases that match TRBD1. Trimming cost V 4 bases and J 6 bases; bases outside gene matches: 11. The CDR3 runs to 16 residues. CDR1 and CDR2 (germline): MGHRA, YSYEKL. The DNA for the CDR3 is TGCGCCAGCAGCCCGGGGAGGACAGGGTGGGGTCAGCCCCAGCATTTT. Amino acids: CASSPGRTGWGQPQHF.

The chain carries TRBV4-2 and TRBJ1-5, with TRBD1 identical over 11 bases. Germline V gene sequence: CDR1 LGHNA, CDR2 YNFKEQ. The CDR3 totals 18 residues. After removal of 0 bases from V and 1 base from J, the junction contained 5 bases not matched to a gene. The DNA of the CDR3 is TGTGCCAGCAGCCAAGATCGGACAGGGGGCCTAAGCAATCAGCCCCAGCATTTT. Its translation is CASSQDRTGGLSNQPQHF.

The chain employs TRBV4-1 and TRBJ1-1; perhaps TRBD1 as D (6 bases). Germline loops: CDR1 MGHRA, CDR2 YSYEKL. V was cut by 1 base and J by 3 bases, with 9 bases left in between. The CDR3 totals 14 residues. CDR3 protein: CASSQVSGDTEAFF. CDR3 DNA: TGCGCCAGCAGCCAAGTTTCAGGGGACACTGAAGCTTTCTTT.

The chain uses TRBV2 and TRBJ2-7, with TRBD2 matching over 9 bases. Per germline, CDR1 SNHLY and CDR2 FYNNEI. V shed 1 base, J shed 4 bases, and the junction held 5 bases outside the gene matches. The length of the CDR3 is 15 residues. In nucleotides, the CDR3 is TGTGCCAGCAGTGAAGGGCGGGGGGGTATATACGAGCAGTACTTC. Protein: CASSEGRGGIYEQYF.

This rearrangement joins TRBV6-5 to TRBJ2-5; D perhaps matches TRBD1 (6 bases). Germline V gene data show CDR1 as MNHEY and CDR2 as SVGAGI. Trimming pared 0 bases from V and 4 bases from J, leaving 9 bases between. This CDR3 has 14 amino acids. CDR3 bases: TGTGCCAGCAGTTACTCCGGACAGTTAGAGACCCAGTACTTC. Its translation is CASSYSGQLETQYF.

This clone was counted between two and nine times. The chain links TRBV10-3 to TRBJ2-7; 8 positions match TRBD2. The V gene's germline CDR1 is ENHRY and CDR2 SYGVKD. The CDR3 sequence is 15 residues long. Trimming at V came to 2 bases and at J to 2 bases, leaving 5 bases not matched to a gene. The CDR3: CAISEGLAGTYEQYF. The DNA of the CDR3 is TGTGCCATCAGTGAGGGTCTAGCGGGTACCTACGAGCAGTACTTC.

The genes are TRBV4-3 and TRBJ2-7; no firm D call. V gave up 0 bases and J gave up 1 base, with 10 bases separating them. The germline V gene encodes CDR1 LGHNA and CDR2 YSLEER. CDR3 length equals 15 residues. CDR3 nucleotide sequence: TGCGCCAGCAGCCAAGATTCGCAGGCGTCCTACGAGCAGTACTTC. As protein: CASSQDSQASYEQYF.

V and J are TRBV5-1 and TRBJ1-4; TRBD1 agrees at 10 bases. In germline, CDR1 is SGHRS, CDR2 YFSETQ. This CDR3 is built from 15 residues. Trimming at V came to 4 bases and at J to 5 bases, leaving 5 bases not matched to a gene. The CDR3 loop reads CASSPPGQGNEKLFF. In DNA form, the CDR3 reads TGCGCCAGCAGCCCGCCGGGACAGGGGAATGAAAAACTGTTTTTT.

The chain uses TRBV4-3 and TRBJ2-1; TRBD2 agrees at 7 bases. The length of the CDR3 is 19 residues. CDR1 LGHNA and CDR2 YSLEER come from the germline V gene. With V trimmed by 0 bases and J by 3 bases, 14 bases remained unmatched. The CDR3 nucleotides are TGCGCCAGCAGCCAAGAAGTGGCTAGCGGACGCCCGGGCTACAATGAGCAGTTCTTC. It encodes CASSQEVASGRPGYNEQFF.

The CDR3 DNA follows: TGTGCCAGCAGCCATGACCCGGGACAGGGGGCTTCGAACTACGAGCAGTACTTC. Its translation is CASSHDPGQGASNYEQYF. This chain uses TRBV7-8 with TRBJ2-7, with 12 bases identical to TRBD1. This CDR3 is built from 18 residues. V lost 5 bases and J lost 3; bases outside the gene matches: 14. Germline-derived CDR1 and CDR2 are SGHVS and FQNEAQ.

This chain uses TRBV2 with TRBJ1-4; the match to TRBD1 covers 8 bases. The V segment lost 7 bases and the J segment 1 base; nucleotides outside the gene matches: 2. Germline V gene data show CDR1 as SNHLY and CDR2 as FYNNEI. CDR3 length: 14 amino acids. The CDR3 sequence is CASTRGLTNEKLFF. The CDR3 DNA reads TGTGCCAGCACCAGGGGGCTAACTAATGAAAAACTGTTTTTT.

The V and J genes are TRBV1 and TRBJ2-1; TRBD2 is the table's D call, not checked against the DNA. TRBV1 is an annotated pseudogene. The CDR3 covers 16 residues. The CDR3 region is CTSSLPGTSAYNEQFF. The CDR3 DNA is TGCACCAGCAGCCTACCCGGGACTAGCGCGTACAATGAGCAGTTCTTC.